This T cell receptor (beta chain) was sequenced during a study of blood T cell repertoires in COVID-19. Assay used: immunoSEQ multiplex PCR; TCRdb lists only in-frame clones, some missing. The data show over 350,000 clones, over 75% seen once. Assignment of participants to cohorts was predicated upon participant-reported clinical history. The V and J ends lost 8 bases and 5 bases respectively, with 12 bases between them. Germline V gene sequence: CDR1 MDHEN, CDR2 SYDVKM. The CDR3 consists of 12 residues. The origin of this receptor is a woman between 25 and 40 years old with acute COVID-19. Material for sequencing was PBMCs or T cells enriched from blood (not recorded which). The gene calls are TRBV28 and TRBJ1-2, with D possibly matching TRBD1 (5 bases). CDR3 bases: TGTGCCAGCGGAAATCAGGGTTATGGCTACACCTTC. Translating gives CASGNQGYGYTF.